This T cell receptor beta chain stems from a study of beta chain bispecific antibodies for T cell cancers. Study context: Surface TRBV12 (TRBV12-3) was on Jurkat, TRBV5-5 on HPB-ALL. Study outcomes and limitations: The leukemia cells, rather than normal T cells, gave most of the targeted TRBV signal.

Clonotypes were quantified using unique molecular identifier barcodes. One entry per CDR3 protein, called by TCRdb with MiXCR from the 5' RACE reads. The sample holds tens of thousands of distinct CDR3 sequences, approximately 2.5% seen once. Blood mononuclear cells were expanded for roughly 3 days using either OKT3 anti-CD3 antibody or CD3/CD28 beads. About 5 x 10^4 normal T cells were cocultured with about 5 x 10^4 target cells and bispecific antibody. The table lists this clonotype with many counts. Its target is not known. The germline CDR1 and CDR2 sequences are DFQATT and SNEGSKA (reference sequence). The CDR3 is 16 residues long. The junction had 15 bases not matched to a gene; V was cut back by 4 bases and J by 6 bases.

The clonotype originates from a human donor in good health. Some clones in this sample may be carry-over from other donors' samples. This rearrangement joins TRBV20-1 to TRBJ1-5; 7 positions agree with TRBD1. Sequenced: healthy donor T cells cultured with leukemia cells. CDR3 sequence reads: CSAILPTGVSTQPQHF. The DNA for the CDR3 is TGCAGTGCTATACTCCCTACAGGGGTTTCTACTCAGCCCCAGCATTTT.